The subject of this entry is one T cell receptor beta chain. Study processing details: Nucleated cell number was recorded as an estimate derived from reference gene primer amplification. Only in-frame clones appear in the TCRdb table, and some are missing; sequencing was by immunoSEQ multiplex PCR. Clone size and V and J calls were adopted from that table, with D and trimming inferred from the DNA. The repertoire has about 250,000 clones, 70% to 90% of them found once; the top ten carry less than 6.5%. This sample is part of a study of blood T cell repertoires in COVID-19. Background on the study: Whether acute or convalescent, the COVID-19 samples came from the United States, Italy and Spain. T cells, B-cell-depleted T cells, or PBMCs provided the cDNA or gDNA that served as material.

The source of this sequence is a man between 50 and 59 years old with active or convalescent COVID-19. The specimen was peripheral blood.

The CDR3 bases are TGTGCCAGCAGTTTTATCCCAGTTACGCAGTATTTT. Protein sequence: CASSFIPVTQYF. The chain carries TRBV2 and TRBJ2-3; D unresolved. In germline, CDR1 is SNHLY, CDR2 FYNNEI. The CDR3 runs 12 residues. Trimming removed 5 bases at V and 8 bases at J, with 11 bases between. The full variable domain, its missing parts supplied by reference TRBV2 and TRBJ2-3, is EPEVTQTPSHQVTQMGQEVILRCVPISNHLYFYWYRQILGQKVEFLVSFYNNEISEKSEIFDDQFSVERPDGSNFTLKIRSTKLEDSAMYFCASSFIPVTQYFGPGTRLTVL.